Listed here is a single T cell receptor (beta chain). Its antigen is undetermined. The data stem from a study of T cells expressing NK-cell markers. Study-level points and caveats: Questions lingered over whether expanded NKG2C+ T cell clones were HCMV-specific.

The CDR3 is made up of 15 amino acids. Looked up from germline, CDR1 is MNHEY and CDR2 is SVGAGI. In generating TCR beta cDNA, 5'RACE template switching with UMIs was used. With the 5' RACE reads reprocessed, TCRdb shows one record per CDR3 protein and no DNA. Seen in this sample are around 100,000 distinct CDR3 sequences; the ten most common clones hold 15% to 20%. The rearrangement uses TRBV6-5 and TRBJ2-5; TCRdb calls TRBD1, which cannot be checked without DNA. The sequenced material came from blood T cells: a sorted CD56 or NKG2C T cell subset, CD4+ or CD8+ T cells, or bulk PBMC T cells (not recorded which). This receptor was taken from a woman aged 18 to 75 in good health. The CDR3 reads CASSYSGGTEETQYF.